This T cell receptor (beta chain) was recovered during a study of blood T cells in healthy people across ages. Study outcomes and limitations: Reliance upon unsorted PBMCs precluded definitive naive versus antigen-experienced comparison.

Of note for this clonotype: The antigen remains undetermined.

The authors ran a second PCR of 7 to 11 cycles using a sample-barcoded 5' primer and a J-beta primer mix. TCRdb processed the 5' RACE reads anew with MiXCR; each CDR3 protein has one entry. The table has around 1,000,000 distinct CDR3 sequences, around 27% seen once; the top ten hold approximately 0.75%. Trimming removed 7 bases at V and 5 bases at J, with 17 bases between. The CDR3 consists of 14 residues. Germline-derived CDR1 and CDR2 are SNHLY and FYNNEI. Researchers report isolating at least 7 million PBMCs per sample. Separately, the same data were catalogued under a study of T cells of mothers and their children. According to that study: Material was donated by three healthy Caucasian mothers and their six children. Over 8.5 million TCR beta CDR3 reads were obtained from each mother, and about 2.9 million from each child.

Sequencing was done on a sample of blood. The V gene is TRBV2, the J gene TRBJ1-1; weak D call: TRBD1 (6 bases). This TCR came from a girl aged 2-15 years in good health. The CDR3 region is CASIGGPGRTEAFF. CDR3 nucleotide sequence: TGTGCCAGCATAGGGGGGCCCGGACGGACTGAAGCTTTCTTT.